This section outlines one T cell receptor beta chain sequence together with its context. Its antigen is undetermined. The total RNA that was extracted per sample amounted to at least 5 micrograms. The sample belongs to a study of blood T cells in healthy people across ages. Overall study results and limits: The diversity estimates, figures obtained from one million T cells, were considered underestimates. Across the age range, TCR beta diversity per million T cells fell in a roughly linear way.

The length of the CDR3 is 14 residues. CDR1 is LGHNT and CDR2 is FRNRAP in the germline V gene. Combining a sample-barcoded 5' primer with a J-beta primer mix, a second PCR ran for roughly 7 to 11 cycles. Researchers report that a template-switch adaptor with 12 random nucleotides tagged each cDNA molecule. TCRdb re-called the 5' RACE reads with MiXCR, one entry per CDR3 protein. The table lists around 780,000 distinct CDR3 sequences, roughly three fifths of them singletons. This chain links TRBV12-5 with TRBJ2-4, with D perhaps TRBD2 (5 bases). The better agreement between TRBJ2-7 and the DNA end casts doubt on the J call. The sample comprised blood. The sequence derives from a man aged 35-49 years in good health. CDR3 in amino acids: CASGPGLLRGEQYF. The CDR3 coding sequence is TGTGCTAGTGGCCCCGGACTCCTACGAGGCGAGCAGTACTTC.